These 31 T cell receptor beta chains were all obtained from the same sample, sequenced in a study of cytomegalovirus exposure and HLA in healthy donors. It was with 60 Vbeta and 13 Jbeta primers that the PCR ran. Method: immunoSEQ multiplex PCR; TCRdb's copy keeps in-frame clones and lacks some. The repertoire holds around 280,000 clones, with approximately 90% as singletons. The sample comprised PBMCs. Receptors originate from a woman younger than 30 in good health and CMV-seronegative.

The chain couples TRBV29-1 to TRBJ2-7; perhaps TRBD1 as D (6 bases). This CDR3 is 14 amino acids long. V was pared by 4 bases and J by 0 bases, with 13 bases between. CDR1 SQVTM and CDR2 ANQGSEA come from the germline V gene. The CDR3: CSVGRTVSSYEQYF. As DNA, the CDR3 is TGCAGCGTTGGAAGGACAGTGAGCTCCTACGAGCAGTACTTC.

The gene calls are TRBV4-1 and TRBJ1-2; D remains ambiguous. The CDR3 totals 16 residues. Between the trimmed V and J ends, which lost 0 bases and 0 bases, there was a span of 11 bases. Germline V lookup: CDR1 MGHRA, CDR2 YSYEKL. CDR3 sequence: CASSQDVGSSNYGYTF. In DNA form, the CDR3 reads TGCGCCAGCAGCCAAGATGTTGGCAGTTCTAACTATGGCTACACCTTC.

The gene calls are TRBV2 and TRBJ1-5; 7 nucleotides line up with TRBD1. Germline trimming cut 11 bases from V and 5 bases from J; bases unmatched to any gene: 9. The CDR3 loop spans 13 amino acids. CDR1 and CDR2 (germline): SNHLY, FYNNEI. CDR3 in DNA: TGTGCCGCCAGACAGGGTAATCATCAGCCCCAGCATTTT. This codes for CAARQGNHQPQHF. The full variable domain, rest sourced from reference TRBV2 and TRBJ1-5, is EPEVTQTPSHQVTQMGQEVILRCVPISNHLYFYWYRQILGQKVEFLVSFYNNEISEKSEIFDDQFSVERPDGSNFTLKIRSTKLEDSAMYFCAARQGNHQPQHFGDGTRLSIL.

The rearrangement uses TRBV5-4 and TRBJ2-7; 11 bases map to TRBD1. The CDR3 spans 17 residues. Germline V gives CDR1 SGHNT, CDR2 YYREEE (reference sequence). With 0 bases clipped from V and 4 bases from J, the junction kept 9 bases outside the gene matches. CDR3 nucleotides: TGTGCCAGCAGCTTGGGTGTGGCGGGACAGGGGGGGTACGAGCAGTACTTC. Amino acids: CASSLGVAGQGGYEQYF.

The V call is TRBV4-1, the J call TRBJ2-2; D possibly corresponds to TRBD1 (6 bases). Germline V gene lookup returns CDR1 MGHRA and CDR2 YSYEKL. Trimming removed 6 bases from V and 2 bases from J, with 22 bases in between. The CDR3 contains 18 residues. The CDR3 sequence: CASSQSTTRGINTGELFF. Written as DNA, the CDR3 is TGCGCCAGCAGTCAATCCACTACCAGGGGAATTAACACCGGGGAGCTGTTTTTT.

J is TRBJ1-5 and V is TRBV7-2; 7 bases align to TRBD1. From germline, CDR1 is SGHTA and CDR2 FQGNSA. V gave up 0 bases and J gave up 2 bases; unmatched junction bases: 1. The CDR3 runs to 15 residues. CDR3: CASSLAGQGNQPQHF. CDR3 nucleotides: TGTGCCAGCAGCTTAGCCGGACAGGGCAATCAGCCCCAGCATTTT.

V usage is TRBV29-1 and J usage is TRBJ2-1; possibly TRBD1 for D (6 bases). The V end lost 0 bases, the J end lost 5 bases, and 11 bases lay between the germline ends. The CDR3 totals 14 residues. CDR1 is SQVTM and CDR2 is ANQGSEA in the germline V gene. CDR3 in amino acids: CSVEDGQGNNEQFF. The CDR3 DNA follows: TGCAGCGTTGAAGATGGGCAGGGGAACAATGAGCAGTTCTTC.

The rearrangement joins TRBV5-4 to TRBJ2-7; TRBD1 aligns across 9 bases. This CDR3 contains 15 residues. Germline CDR1 is SGHNT and CDR2 is YYREEE (reference sequence). The ends lost 4 bases at V and 1 base at J; junction bases unmatched: 6. The CDR3 DNA follows: TGTGCCAGCAGCACCGGACAGGGGTTGTCCTACGAGCAGTACTTC. Encoded protein: CASSTGQGLSYEQYF.

The chain uses TRBV6-1 and TRBJ1-2; 8 bases agree with TRBD1. CDR3 length: 14 residues. Germline V CDR1 and CDR2: MNHNS, SASEGT. With 8 bases clipped from V and 4 bases from J, the junction kept 9 bases outside the gene matches. The CDR3 coding sequence is TGTGCCAGCGCAGGGGGCATATCTTTCTATGGCTACACCTTC. It translates to CASAGGISFYGYTF.

The CDR3 is CAWSGPPRLAGVHIANTGELFF. Written as DNA, the CDR3 is TGTGCCTGGAGTGGGCCACCCAGGCTAGCGGGGGTCCACATCGCGAACACCGGGGAGCTGTTTTTT. The chain joins TRBV30 to TRBJ2-2; 10 positions match TRBD2. CDR3 length: 22 amino acids. The ends lost 1 base at V and 0 bases at J; junction bases unmatched: 20. The germline V gene encodes CDR1 GTSNPN and CDR2 SVGIG (reference sequence).

The V and J genes are TRBV2 and TRBJ1-3; D perhaps matches TRBD1 (5 bases). The CDR3 is 12 residues long. Trimming cost V 8 bases and J 4 bases, with 9 bases left between them. The germline V gene encodes CDR1 SNHLY and CDR2 FYNNEI. CDR3 region: CASGGDGNTIYF. The CDR3 bases are TGTGCCAGCGGAGGGGACGGAAACACCATATATTTT. Together with reference TRBV2 and TRBJ1-3, the CDR3 gives the full variable domain: EPEVTQTPSHQVTQMGQEVILRCVPISNHLYFYWYRQILGQKVEFLVSFYNNEISEKSEIFDDQFSVERPDGSNFTLKIRSTKLEDSAMYFCASGGDGNTIYFGEGSWLTVV.

This clone appeared a single time. The chain has TRBV27 and TRBJ1-4, with TRBD1 as a possible D gene (6 bases). This CDR3 has 16 amino acids. V gave up 6 bases and J gave up 5 bases, with 19 bases separating them. The germline CDR1 and CDR2 sequences are MNHEY and SMNVEV (reference sequence). CDR3 region: CASSLSPDSSNEKLFF. CDR3 DNA sequence: TGTGCCAGCAGCTTGTCCCCGGACAGTTCGAATGAAAAACTGTTTTTT.

The chain employs TRBV2 and TRBJ1-6, with D unclear. This CDR3 spans 13 amino acids. Germline CDR1 reads SNHLY; CDR2 reads FYNNEI. The V and J ends lost 6 bases and 9 bases respectively, with 12 bases between them. CDR3 amino acids: CASSVRGGSPLHF. The CDR3 DNA reads as TGTGCCAGCAGCGTACGTGGAGGTTCACCCCTCCACTTT.

This clone was recorded only once. The rearrangement links TRBV6-5 to TRBJ1-1; D is possibly TRBD1 (6 bases). The V and J ends lost 0 bases and 1 base respectively, with 12 bases between them. The germline CDR1 and CDR2 sequences are MNHEY and SVGAGI. The CDR3 loop spans 16 amino acids. The DNA of the CDR3 is TGTGCCAGCAGTTACTCTATCGGACAGCCGAACACTGAAGCTTTCTTT. Translation gives CASSYSIGQPNTEAFF.

As for this clone: Other DNA variants within this sample encode the same CDR3. This rearrangement joins TRBV29-1 to TRBJ1-1; possible D gene TRBD1, 6 bases. Germline values: CDR1 SQVTM, CDR2 ANQGSEA. The length of the CDR3 is 13 residues. Deletions cut 3 bases from V and 5 bases from J, with 13 bases between. This CDR3 is CSVEETGGTEAFF. Written as DNA, the CDR3 is TGCAGCGTTGAGGAGACAGGCGGGACTGAAGCTTTCTTT. The full variable domain, in which reference TRBV29-1 and TRBJ1-1 provide the parts outside the CDR3, is SAVISQKPSRDICQRGTSLTIQCQVDSQVTMMFWYRQQPGQSLTLIATANQGSEATYESGFVIDKFPISRPNLTFSTLTVSNMSPEDSSIYLCSVEETGGTEAFFGQGTRLTVV.

The genes are TRBV6-5 and TRBJ1-6, with D tentatively TRBD1 (6 bases). The CDR3 loop spans 15 amino acids. The V end lost 2 bases, the J end lost 7 bases, and 12 bases lay between the germline ends. Germline V lookup: CDR1 MNHEY, CDR2 SVGAGI. The CDR3 sequence: CASSYNRDMNSPLHF. The CDR3 nucleotides are TGTGCCAGCAGTTACAACAGGGATATGAATTCACCCCTCCACTTT.

The chain uses TRBV7-9 and TRBJ1-1, with D unresolved. The CDR3 is 13 amino acids. Trimming removed 1 base from V and 3 bases from J, with 6 bases in between. CDR1 and CDR2 from the germline V gene are SEHNR and FQNEAQ (reference sequence). As DNA, the CDR3 is TGTGCCAGCAGCTTAGTTCGGGACACTGAAGCTTTCTTT. Translation gives CASSLVRDTEAFF.

This sequence joins TRBV6-5 and TRBJ1-1; no definite D call. CDR1 and CDR2 from the germline V gene are MNHEY and SVGAGI. This CDR3 has 9 amino acids. The DNA of the CDR3 is TGTGGAGGAGGGTTCCCAGCTTTCTTT. This sequence encodes CGGGFPAFF.

A note on this clone: The junction shows a germline mismatch at one end, possibly a read error. The chain recombines TRBV7-9 with TRBJ2-7; 9 nucleotides match TRBD1. The CDR3 contains 18 residues. The V gene's germline CDR1 is SEHNR and CDR2 FQNEAQ (reference sequence). The CDR3 nucleotides are TGTTCCAGCAAGACGGACAGGGGTGGTCTTGGACTTTCTGGGGAGCAGTACTTC. It encodes CSSKTDRGGLGLSGEQYF.

V usage is TRBV5-1 and J usage is TRBJ1-1; D gene ambiguous. CDR3 length: 15 amino acids. Germline V gene lookup returns CDR1 SGHRS and CDR2 YFSETQ. The V gene lost 4 bases and the J gene lost 3 bases, with 16 bases spanning the gap. CDR3 sequence (DNA): TGCGCCAGCAGCGACGGGTCAGCGAAGGACACTGAAGCTTTCTTT. This translates into CASSDGSAKDTEAFF. The full variable domain, its missing parts supplied by reference TRBV5-1 and TRBJ1-1, is KAGVTQTPRYLIKTRGQQVTLSCSPISGHRSVSWYQQTPGQGLQFLFEYFSETQRNKGNFPGRFSGRQFSNSRSEMNVSTLELGDSALYLCASSDGSAKDTEAFFGQGTRLTVV.

The chain carries TRBV7-3 and TRBJ2-1; 10 bases line up with TRBD2. CDR3 size: 14 residues. V lost 5 bases to trimming and J lost 5 bases; unmatched junction nucleotides: 3. Germline V gene data show CDR1 as SGHTA and CDR2 as FQGTGA. The CDR3 is CASSGSGGDNEQFF. For the CDR3, the DNA is TGTGCCAGCAGCGGAAGCGGGGGGGACAATGAGCAGTTCTTC.

Written as DNA, the CDR3 is TGTGCCAGCAGCTTAGAGATTAAGGTGCCCGACAGGACGCAGCCCCAGCATTTT. It yields the protein CASSLEIKVPDRTQPQHF. The genes are TRBV7-8 and TRBJ1-5; tentatively, D is TRBD1 (6 bases). Germline V gene lookup returns CDR1 SGHVS and CDR2 FQNEAQ. The ends were cut back, 1 base at V and 7 bases at J, with 23 bases in the middle. The CDR3 has 18 amino acids.

The genes are TRBV21-1 and TRBJ2-7; TRBD1, the table's D call, lacks a check against the DNA. TRBV21-1 is classified as a pseudogene. The CDR3 is 15 amino acids. The DNA for the CDR3 is TGTGCCAGCATCACACAGGGCGATGACGCCTACGAGCAGTACTTC. It specifies CASITQGDDAYEQYF.

This chain joins TRBV30 and TRBJ1-1; D remains ambiguous. This CDR3 region has 11 residues. V was pared by 4 bases and J by 10 bases, with 13 bases between. The germline V gene has CDR1 GTSNPN and CDR2 SVGIG (reference sequence). DNA for the CDR3: TGTGCCTGGAACGTCCGGGATGGAGCTTTCTTT. Amino acid sequence: CAWNVRDGAFF. The full variable domain, in which reference TRBV30 and TRBJ1-1 provide the parts outside the CDR3, is SQTIHQWPATLVQPVGSPLSLECTVEGTSNPNLYWYRQAAGRGLQLLFYSVGIGQISSEVPQNLSASRPQDRQFILSSKKLLLSDSGFYLCAWNVRDGAFFGQGTRLTVV.

This clone was seen once. V usage is TRBV2 and J usage is TRBJ2-3; 11 bases line up with TRBD2. Germline CDR1 and CDR2: SNHLY and FYNNEI. The V and J ends lost 4 bases and 0 bases, in that order; junction bases with no gene match: 6. This CDR3 comprises 17 residues. Here the CDR3 reads CASSVETSGESTDTQYF. DNA of the CDR3: TGTGCCAGCAGTGTCGAGACTAGCGGGGAGAGCACAGATACGCAGTATTTT.

This clone was seen a few times. The chain is built from TRBV10-2 and TRBJ1-2; TRBD1 might be the D (5 bases). The CDR3 sequence is 16 residues long. Germline values: CDR1 WSHSY, CDR2 SAAADI. The ends were cut back, 3 bases at V and 4 bases at J, with 18 bases in the middle. The CDR3 protein is CASSDIPMGGGYGYTF. As DNA, the CDR3 is TGCGCCAGCAGTGACATCCCTATGGGGGGGGGCTATGGCTACACCTTC.

The chain uses TRBV6-1 and TRBJ2-7; tentative D call: TRBD2 (5 bases). V shed 4 bases and J shed 0 bases, with 7 bases lying between them. CDR1 and CDR2 (germline): MNHNS, SASEGT. CDR3 size: 13 residues. The CDR3 DNA follows: TGTGCCAGCAGTGTTACTAGCTCCTACGAGCAGTACTTC. It translates to CASSVTSSYEQYF.

The chain is built from TRBV6-1 and TRBJ2-7; D is possibly TRBD2 (6 bases). Germline-derived CDR1 and CDR2 are MNHNS and SASEGT. V lost 6 bases to trimming and J lost 5 bases, with 17 bases between them. CDR3 size: 14 residues. The CDR3: CASSLGGTLDEQYF. CDR3 DNA: TGTGCCAGCAGCCTGGGAGGTACACTGGACGAGCAGTACTTC.

This clone was picked up a small number of times. This rearrangement joins TRBV25-1 to TRBJ1-2, with 8 bases matching TRBD1. CDR1 is MGHDK and CDR2 is SYGVNS in the germline V gene. Trimming cost V 0 bases and J 5 bases; bases outside gene matches: 8. This CDR3 region has 16 residues. CDR3 in DNA: TGTGCCAGCAGTGAATACTCCGGGACAGGTTTTTATGGCTACACCTTC. This gives the protein CASSEYSGTGFYGYTF.

J is TRBJ2-5 and V is TRBV11-1; possibly TRBD2 for D (6 bases). The CDR3 spans 14 residues. V lost 1 base, J lost 5 bases, and 11 bases lay in between. Germline CDR1 SGHAT, CDR2 FQDESV (reference sequence). CDR3 loop: CASSLVLASETQYF. CDR3 sequence (DNA): TGTGCCAGCAGCTTAGTTCTAGCGTCGGAGACCCAGTACTTC.

In DNA, the CDR3 is TGTGCCAGCAGCGTAGGACAGGCGAATCAGCCCCAGCATTTT. It is translated as CASSVGQANQPQHF. The chain employs TRBV9 and TRBJ1-5; TRBD1 is a possible D gene (6 bases). V dropped 0 bases and J dropped 4 bases, with 8 bases sitting between them. The CDR3 is 14 amino acids. The V gene's germline CDR1 is SGDLS and CDR2 YYNGEE. Using reference TRBV9 and TRBJ1-5 for the parts outside the CDR3, the full variable domain is DSGVTQTPKHLITATGQRVTLRCSPRSGDLSVYWYQQSLDQGLQFLIQYYNGEERAKGNILERFSAQQFPDLHSELNLSSLELGDSALYFCASSVGQANQPQHFGDGTRLSIL.